This T cell receptor (beta chain) comes out of a study of molecular identifiers for immune sequencing clone quantification. Comments on this clonotype: A much larger clone lies one base from this, so it may be a read error.

Looked up from germline, CDR1 is SGHVS and CDR2 is FQNEAQ. CDR3 size: 18 residues. TCRdb passed the PCR reads through MiXCR, listing each CDR3 protein once. This table has about 70,000 distinct CDR3 sequences, roughly 18% appearing once. The CD8+CD4-CCR7+CD45RA+ phenotype defined the sorted naive CD8 T cells. This chain links TRBV7-8 with TRBJ2-2; 14 positions match TRBD2. The clonotype comes from a human donor in good health. Some libraries in this study had Jurkat cell RNA spiked in. Input material: naive CD8+ T cells from blood, with Jurkat cell RNA spiked in. Subset given: FACS-sorted CD8+CD4-CCR7+CD45RA+ naive T cells. In nucleotides, the CDR3 is TGTGCCAGCAGCAATGGACTAGCGGGAGGATCCGACACCGGGGTGCTGTTTTTT. Translating gives CASSNGLAGGSDTGVLFF.